This T cell receptor beta chain comes out of a study of T cell repertoires in cytomegalovirus infection. About the research overall: Well-studied HLA-B-restricted epitopes and recently identified HLA-C-restricted epitopes of CMV were both used in the study. Matching HLA type and CMV infection were both indicated by public TCR beta signatures. Study results and caveats: HLA-C-restricted CMV-specific TCR beta clonotypes prevailed in the ex vivo response. CMV carriers having the relevant HLA were flagged by cumulative public TCR beta family frequency.

Trimming left V 9 bases short and J 11 bases short, with 13 bases between. The germline CDR1 and CDR2 sequences are SEHNR and FQNEAQ (reference sequence). This CDR3 has 10 residues. TCRdb redid the calling of the reads with MiXCR, one entry per CDR3 protein. This sample has 800,000 to 950,000 distinct CDR3 sequences, with about 33% found just once. As to this clonotype: Antigen: not known.

Source: cultured CD8+ T cells from PBMCs, taken from culture after CMV antigen stimulation. This TCR derives from a human donor in good health (CMV status not recorded). Some clones in this sample may be carry-over from other donors' samples. This sequence joins TRBV7-9 and TRBJ1-1, with D perhaps TRBD1 (5 bases). The CDR3 here is CASGGKGAFF. CDR3 sequence (DNA): TGTGCCAGTGGGGGGAAGGGGGCTTTCTTT.